The entry below gives a single TCR beta chain sequence along with its context. The entry originates in a study of Tregs in tolerant kidney transplant recipients. Libraries were prepared by immunoSEQ multiplex PCR; TCRdb keeps only in-frame clonotypes and omits some of them. The sample lists tens of thousands of clones; roughly 98% were seen once. The CDR3 loop spans 17 amino acids. Germline CDR1 SGHVS, CDR2 FNYEAQ. With 1 base removed from V and 3 bases from J, the gap between germline ends came to 18 bases. The sequence was obtained from a human donor who received a combined kidney and bone marrow transplant. Sequencing used CD4+ T cells from blood, obtained before the transplant. The chain carries TRBV7-6 and TRBJ1-1, with TRBD1 as a possible D gene (6 bases). The CDR3 protein is CASSLGAAGDPYTEAFF. CDR3 DNA: TGTGCCAGCAGCTTAGGGGCCGCAGGGGACCCCTACACTGAAGCTTTCTTT.